This T cell receptor beta chain was sequenced for a study of blood T cells in healthy people across ages. A few counts support this clonotype. Through a sample-barcoded 5' primer and a J-beta primer mix, a second PCR was run for roughly 6 to 11 cycles. TCRdb re-derived calls from the 5' RACE reads in MiXCR, one entry per CDR3 protein. The data contain 550,000 to 800,000 distinct CDR3 sequences, around 32% of them singletons. The CDR3 runs 14 residues. Trimming pared 1 base from V and 6 bases from J, leaving 12 bases between. Germline CDR1 SGHTA, CDR2 FQGNSA. The receptor comes from a woman aged 80 or over in good health. Specimen: blood. This chain connects TRBV7-2 to TRBJ1-1; D call uncertain. The CDR3: CASSLGGIGAEAFF. CDR3 DNA sequence: TGTGCCAGCAGCTTAGGAGGGATAGGCGCTGAAGCTTTCTTT.